This TCR beta chain stems from a study of control samples from healthy donors and cancer patients. Method: immunoSEQ multiplex PCR; TCRdb's copy keeps in-frame clones and lacks some. The sample has around 30,000 clones; roughly 94% are singletons. Germline V gene lookup returns CDR1 SGHTA and CDR2 FQGNSA. The CDR3 has 16 residues. J gave up 4 bases and V 3 bases, and 8 bases lay outside the gene matches. This clonotype originated in a man aged 60-69 years in good health. The sample comprised blood. This chain joins TRBV7-2 and TRBJ2-5, with 10 bases identical to TRBD1. CDR3 nucleotide sequence: TGTGCCAGCAGCTTCCTCCCGGGACAGGGGTTAGAGACCCAGTACTTC. Amino acids: CASSFLPGQGLETQYF.